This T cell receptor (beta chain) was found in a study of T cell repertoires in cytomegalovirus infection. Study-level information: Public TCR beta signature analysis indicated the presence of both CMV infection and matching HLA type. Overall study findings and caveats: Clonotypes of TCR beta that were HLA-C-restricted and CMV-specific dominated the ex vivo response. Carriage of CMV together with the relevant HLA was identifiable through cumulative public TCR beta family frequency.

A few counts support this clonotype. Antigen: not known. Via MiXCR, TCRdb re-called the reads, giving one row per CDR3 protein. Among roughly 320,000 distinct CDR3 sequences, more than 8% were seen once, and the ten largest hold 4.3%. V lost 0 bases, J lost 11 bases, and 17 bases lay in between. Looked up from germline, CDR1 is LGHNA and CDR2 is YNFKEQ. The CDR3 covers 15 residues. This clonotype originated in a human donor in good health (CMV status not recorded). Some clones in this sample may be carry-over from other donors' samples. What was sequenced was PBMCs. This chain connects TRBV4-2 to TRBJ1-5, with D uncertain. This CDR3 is CASSQEEDLQRAQHF. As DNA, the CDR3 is TGTGCCAGCAGCCAAGAGGAGGACCTTCAAAGGGCCCAGCATTTT.